This T cell receptor beta chain stems from a study of CD8 T cells in ankylosing spondylitis. In making TCR beta libraries, quantitative 5'-RACE with molecular barcodes was used. TCRdb re-analysed the 5' RACE reads in MiXCR, keeping a single row per CDR3 protein. The sample contains 200,000 or so distinct CDR3 sequences, roughly 24% of which appear only once. Study-level points and caveats: Characteristic, it appeared, of ankylosing spondylitis blood was a TCR beta motif of about eight highly homologous variants. Within peripheral blood, clones linked to disease were CD8+ and relatively rare. According to the report, clones linked to the disease were significantly enriched in matched synovial fluid samples taken from ankylosing spondylitis patients.

In this sample, this clonotype turned up many times. The antigen is not known. The CDR3 spans 14 residues. The V gene lost 0 bases and the J gene lost 8 bases, with 11 bases spanning the gap. CDR1 is SGHRS and CDR2 is YFSETQ in the germline V gene. What was sequenced was blood, either unsorted or a sorted T cell fraction (not recorded which). This clonotype was obtained from a male donor with ankylosing spondylitis or in good health (not recorded which). The rearrangement uses TRBV5-1 and TRBJ1-4, with D maybe TRBD1 (5 bases). The DNA of the CDR3 is TGCGCCAGCAGCTTGGCCGGGGGGATGGAAAAACTGTTTTTT. Translated, it gives CASSLAGGMEKLFF.